This TCR beta chain was observed in a study of cytomegalovirus exposure and HLA in healthy donors. For the study at large: There were 85 million or so unique TCRs (from HLA-typed donors) in an early data release.

Note on this clone: Its specificity is unknown.

Whole-study findings and limits: In a later analysis, TCR beta V- and J-gene trimming was associated with a missense DCLRE1C variant. Later analysis suggested links between common viral pathogens and several top significant clusters.

The PCR made use of 60 Vbeta and 13 Jbeta primers. Profiling relied on immunoSEQ multiplex PCR, and the TCRdb table lists in-frame clones only, not all of them. The sample has 200,000 to 250,000 clones, approximately 88% seen once. Germline loops: CDR1 SGHRS, CDR2 YFSETQ. The CDR3 has 15 amino acids. Trimming pared 0 bases from V and 0 bases from J, leaving 8 bases between. This chain uses TRBV5-1 with TRBJ2-3, with D possibly TRBD1 on 6 matching bases. The sequenced sample was PBMCs. The source of this sequence is a boy between 2 and 15 years old in good health and CMV-seronegative. As DNA, the CDR3 is TGCGCCAGCAGCTTGGGACAGGCCAGCACAGATACGCAGTATTTT. Translating gives CASSLGQASTDTQYF.